Each of the 20 T cell receptor beta chains below was sequenced from the same sample in a study of regulatory T cells in long-lasting Graves disease. Described time point: newly diagnosed GD, antithyroid drugs for less than 3 months. Following extraction of RNA from PBMCs, that RNA was used to make the TCR library. TCR beta libraries were built with iRepertoire HTBI primers and Arm-PCR of CDR3 regions. TCRdb re-analysed the multiplex PCR reads in MiXCR, keeping a single row per CDR3 protein. There are around 320,000 distinct CDR3 sequences in the sample; roughly a sixth occur only once, and about 27% lies in the top ten. These data also formed part of another study, on T cells in Graves' hyperthyroidism and ophthalmopathy.

The material sequenced was peripheral blood mononuclear cells (PBMCs), taken at new diagnosis, from a patient treated with antithyroid drugs. The source of these receptors is a man in his forties with Graves disease.

The table lists this clonotype with a few counts. The rearrangement uses TRBV4-1 and TRBJ2-1, with no clear D. The germline V and J ends were trimmed by 4 bases and 4 bases, with 11 bases remaining between them. The CDR3 contains 14 residues. Germline assignment: CDR1 MGHRA and CDR2 YSYEKL. CDR3 nucleotides: TGCGCCAGCAGCCTCCTCGGACCTTACAATGAGCAGTTCTTC. Translated, it gives CASSLLGPYNEQFF.

At least ten counts were recorded for this clonotype. A read error may account for a junction end that differs from germline. The J gene is TRBJ1-1, the V gene TRBV11-1; perhaps TRBD1 as D (6 bases). Germline V gene sequence: CDR1 SGHAT, CDR2 FQDESV (reference sequence). The CDR3 consists of 14 residues. The CDR3 DNA is TGCGCCAGCAGCCAAGGGGGGTCAGGGGCTGAAGCTTTCTTT. Translated, it gives CASSQGGSGAEAFF.

This clonotype was recorded a few times. The chain is built from TRBV7-9 and TRBJ2-3; TRBD1 agrees at 12 bases. The CDR3 is made up of 16 amino acids. Trimming removed 5 bases from V and 4 bases from J; junction bases left unmatched: 7. Germline V gene data show CDR1 as SEHNR and CDR2 as FQNEAQ (reference sequence). The CDR3, as DNA: TGTGCCAGCAGCCCAGGGACAGGGGGCGACGCAGATACGCAGTATTTT. This encodes CASSPGTGGDADTQYF.

The V gene is TRBV29-1, the J gene TRBJ1-2; TRBD1 is a possible D gene (5 bases). The CDR3 spans 11 residues. Germline loops: CDR1 SQVTM, CDR2 ANQGSEA. V was pared by 6 bases and J by 4 bases, with 9 bases between. CDR3 sequence: CSVGEGYGYTF. The CDR3 region has the DNA TGCAGCGTAGGGGAGGGCTATGGCTACACCTTC. The whole variable domain, remainder taken from reference TRBV29-1 and TRBJ1-2, is SAVISQKPSRDICQRGTSLTIQCQVDSQVTMMFWYRQQPGQSLTLIATANQGSEATYESGFVIDKFPISRPNLTFSTLTVSNMSPEDSSIYLCSVGEGYGYTFGSGTRLTVV.

There are many counts of this clonotype. The chain joins TRBV18 to TRBJ1-5; D may be TRBD1 (5 bases). From germline, CDR1 is KGHSH and CDR2 LQKENI. The CDR3 covers 16 residues. With 6 bases removed from V and 2 bases from J, the gap between germline ends came to 17 bases. The CDR3 DNA follows: TGTGCCAGCTCGCTTCGCGGGGGGGGACGCAATCAGCCCCAGCATTTT. It translates to CASSLRGGGRNQPQHF.

This clonotype was found many times. V is TRBV24-1 and J is TRBJ2-3; D unresolved. The CDR3 is 15 amino acids. Germline loops: CDR1 KGHDR, CDR2 SFDVKD. V dropped 1 base and J dropped 5 bases, with 12 bases sitting between them. Here the CDR3 DNA reads TGTGCCACCAGTGATTTCGGAGTGGGTCTAGATACGCAGTATTTT. Protein product: CATSDFGVGLDTQYF.

This clonotype occurred many times. This chain links TRBV2 with TRBJ1-4, with D uncertain. V shed 2 bases and J shed 4 bases, with 14 bases lying between them. The CDR3 totals 16 residues. Germline V lookup: CDR1 SNHLY, CDR2 FYNNEI. The CDR3 bases are TGTGCCAGCAGTGAAAAGGGTTGGGAAATTAATGAAAAACTGTTTTTT. It codes for CASSEKGWEINEKLFF.

The chain couples TRBV3-1 to TRBJ1-6; no definite D call. Trimming removed 1 base from V and 10 bases from J, with 11 bases in between. Germline-derived CDR1 and CDR2 are LGHDT and YNNKEL (reference sequence). The CDR3 consists of 14 residues. The CDR3 DNA reads as TGTGCCAGCAGCCAAGGGGGAACGGAGTCACCCCTCCACTTT. Translation: CASSQGGTESPLHF.

This clonotype was seen ten or more times. The chain links TRBV6-2 or TRBV6-3 to TRBJ1-1, with 8 bases identical to TRBD1. There are 13 residues in the CDR3. Germline V gene sequence: CDR1 MNHEY, CDR2 SVGEGT. The V gene end was trimmed by 5 bases and the J gene end by 3 bases; junction bases not matched to a gene: 2. In nucleotides, the CDR3 is TGTGCCAGCAGTAGGGGACAGGACACTGAAGCTTTCTTT. This gives the protein CASSRGQDTEAFF.

This clonotype has at least ten counts. This chain uses TRBV7-2 with TRBJ2-7; TRBD2 might be the D (7 bases). The germline V gene encodes CDR1 SGHTA and CDR2 FQGNSA. V was pared by 4 bases and J by 4 bases, with 14 bases between. This CDR3 is 14 amino acids long. CDR3 nucleotides: TGTGCCAGCAGCTCCGGGCGGGGGCCGTACGAGCAGTACTTC. Residues: CASSSGRGPYEQYF. Together with reference TRBV7-2 and TRBJ2-7, the CDR3 gives the full variable domain: GAGVSQSPSNKVTEKGKDVELRCDPISGHTALYWYRQSLGQGLEFLIYFQGNSAPDKSGLPSDRFSAERTGGSVSTLTIQRTQQEDSAVYLCASSSGRGPYEQYFGPGTRLTVT.

The J gene is TRBJ2-5, the V gene TRBV2; 12 bases fit TRBD2. J lost 2 bases, V lost 6 bases, and 10 bases had no gene match. CDR1 SNHLY and CDR2 FYNNEI come from the germline V gene. The CDR3 has 17 residues. The CDR3 sequence is CASSPQTSGGPQETQYF. DNA for the CDR3: TGTGCCAGCAGCCCCCAGACTAGCGGGGGCCCACAAGAGACCCAGTACTTC.

This clonotype was counted between two and nine times. The chain carries TRBV9 and TRBJ2-2; D is unresolved. Trimming stripped 2 bases from V and 5 bases from J, with 7 bases between. Per germline, CDR1 SGDLS and CDR2 YYNGEE. CDR3 length: 13 residues. This chain's CDR3 is CASSVDNTGELFF. CDR3 bases: TGTGCCAGCAGCGTGGATAATACCGGGGAGCTGTTTTTT.

This clonotype appeared many times. The chain links TRBV7-2 to TRBJ1-4; possibly TRBD1 for D (5 bases). CDR3 length: 15 residues. Trimming took off 6 bases at V and 7 bases at J, with 18 bases between the two ends. Per the germline V gene, CDR1 is SGHTA and CDR2 is FQGNSA. CDR3 amino acids: CASSRLGVAREKLFF. The CDR3 region has the DNA TGTGCCAGCAGTCGATTGGGGGTCGCCCGTGAAAAACTGTTTTTT.

CDR3 DNA sequence: TGCGCCAGCAGCTTGGCCCAGGGGGCTAACACCATATATTTT. Translated, it gives CASSLAQGANTIYF. This sequence joins TRBV5-1 and TRBJ1-3; 8 bases line up with TRBD1. CDR1 SGHRS and CDR2 YFSETQ come from the germline V gene. J lost 7 bases, V lost 0 bases, and 3 bases had no gene match. This CDR3 region has 14 residues.

The rearrangement joins TRBV4-1 to TRBJ2-5; 8 nucleotides match TRBD1. The V gene end was trimmed by 3 bases and the J gene end by 5 bases; junction bases not matched to a gene: 14. The CDR3 is 17 residues long. The germline V gene encodes CDR1 MGHRA and CDR2 YSYEKL. CDR3 bases: TGCGCCAGCAGCCAGCAGTGGAGTGGACAGGGTGGTGAGACCCAGTACTTC. Protein product: CASSQQWSGQGGETQYF.

The J gene is TRBJ2-3, the V gene TRBV7-2, with 8 bases that match TRBD2. Trimming cost V 4 bases and J 1 base; bases outside gene matches: 7. Germline V gene sequence: CDR1 SGHTA, CDR2 FQGNSA. The CDR3 is made up of 16 amino acids. CDR3 nucleotide sequence: TGTGCCAGCAGCTCCCTCGGGGGGGCGGGCACAGATACGCAGTATTTT. Protein sequence: CASSSLGGAGTDTQYF.

The chain joins TRBV7-9 to TRBJ2-7; 10 bases are shared with TRBD1. Looked up from germline, CDR1 is SEHNR and CDR2 is FQNEAQ (reference sequence). V was clipped by 5 bases and J by 2 bases; unmatched bases: 6. The CDR3 has 15 residues. CDR3: CASSQGTGETYEQYF. CDR3 DNA sequence: TGTGCCAGCAGCCAAGGGACAGGGGAAACCTACGAGCAGTACTTC.

The table lists this clonotype with a few counts. The chain employs TRBV19 and TRBJ2-7; D not resolved. Germline CDR1 and CDR2: LNHDA and SQIVND (reference sequence). Trimming cost V 5 bases and J 0 bases, with 11 bases left between them. CDR3 length: 14 amino acids. This CDR3 is CASSRGGSSYEQYF. CDR3 nucleotide sequence: TGTGCCAGTAGTCGCGGCGGCAGCTCCTACGAGCAGTACTTC.

This clonotype has just a few counts. This may be a read error, as it is one base from a much larger clone. The V call is TRBV2, the J call TRBJ2-2, with 8 nucleotides matching TRBD2. The CDR3 is made up of 13 amino acids. The germline V gene encodes CDR1 SNHLY and CDR2 FYNNEI. The CDR3 DNA sequence: TGTGCCAGCAGTGACGGGGGGGCCGGGGAGCTGTCTTTT. The encoded protein is CASSDGGAGELSF.

There are many counts of this clonotype. This rearrangement joins TRBV5-1 to TRBJ2-1, with 7 bases fitting TRBD1. This CDR3 is built from 17 residues. Germline V gene lookup returns CDR1 SGHRS and CDR2 YFSETQ. Trimming cost V 0 bases and J 5 bases; bases outside gene matches: 11. The CDR3 DNA reads TGCGCCAGCAGCTTGGAGGGCTGGGGGACAGATCACAATGAGCAGTTCTTC. Its translation: CASSLEGWGTDHNEQFF.